This TCR beta chain was captured in a study of T cells in localized non-small cell lung cancer. Findings and caveats of the study: Heterogeneity stays possible, as sequencing covered only one tumor region. Of the tissues analyzed, uninvolved adjacent lung showed maximal T cell clonality, greater than tumor.

Produced via immunoSEQ multiplex PCR; TCRdb's table is partial and in-frame only. The sample holds about 30,000 clones; roughly nine tenths are singletons and the top ten take about 9.4%. Regarding this clone: The antigen is unknown. One junction end does not reproduce the germline sequence, and a read error may be involved.

CDR3 length equals 18 residues. Germline CDR1 reads MDHEN; CDR2 reads SYDVKM. The sequence derives from a woman aged 35 to 69 with stage I lung adenocarcinoma. The chain carries TRBV28 and TRBJ2-6; possibly TRBD1 or TRBD2 for D (5 bases each). Specimen: peripheral blood, collected before any cancer treatment. As DNA, the CDR3 is TGTGCCAGCAGTTCCTCGAGCTCCGGGGCTACTGGGGCCAACATCCTGACTTTC. Protein product: CASSSSSSGATGANILTF.